A selection of T cell receptor beta chains follows, all from one sample in a study of PD-L1 blockade in urothelial cancer. TCRdb's copy holds only in-frame clones and misses some; the assay was immunoSEQ multiplex PCR. Of under 40,000 clones listed, around 89% are singletons. The specimen comprised PBMCs, sampled around atezolizumab (anti-PD-L1) treatment. These receptors were collected from a man aged 55 to 69 with urothelial cancer. Both conserved end residues are part of each CDR3. A D gene is named only where the DNA matches it firmly. Size values are once, few and many counts, or a class for expanded clones, and some rows have none.

j_gene | d_gene | v_gene | abundance | CDR3nt | CDR3aa
TRBJ2-7 | TRBD1 | TRBV5-5 | . | TGTGCCAGCAGCTTTAACCCCCGGACAGGGGGCTTCTACGAGCAGTACTTC | CASSFNPRTGGFYEQYF
TRBJ2-7 | TRBD1 | TRBV18 | . | TGTGCCAGCTCATCAGGGGGCAACGTCTACGAGCAGTACTTC | CASSSGGNVYEQYF
TRBJ2-2 | TRBD2 | TRBV9 | . | TGTGCCAGCAGCGTAGCGGGACTAGCGGCTAACACCGGGGAGCTGTTTTTT | CASSVAGLAANTGELFF
TRBJ2-2 | . | TRBV7-2 | . | TGTGCCAGCAGCTCGGAGACGAACACCGGGGAGCTGTTTTTT | CASSSETNTGELFF
TRBJ1-4 | . | TRBV15 | . | TGTGCCACCCCCAGGTCCGAGAAGGATGAAAAACTGTTTTTT | CATPRSEKDEKLFF
TRBJ2-7 | TRBD1 | TRBV18 | once | TGTGCCAGCCGTACGGACAGGGGGCTCTACGAGCAGTACTTC | CASRTDRGLYEQYF
TRBJ2-6 | . | TRBV4-1 | . | TGCGCCAGCAGCCGCCTAATACAGGGTACTGGGGCCAACGTCCTGACTTTC | CASSRLIQGTGANVLTF
TRBJ2-3 | . | TRBV5-1 | . | TGCGCCAGCAGCTTACACCGGACAGACACAGATACGCAGTATTTT | CASSLHRTDTDTQYF
TRBJ2-7 | . | TRBV5-1 | . | TGCGCCAGCAGCTCGACAGGATTTGGGTACGAGCAGTACTTC | CASSSTGFGYEQYF
TRBJ1-5 | . | TRBV15 | once | TGTGCCACCAGCAGAGTAGCGCAGCCCCAGCATTTT | CATSRVAQPQHF
TRBJ2-1 | . | TRBV6-6 | . | TGTGCCAGCAACGGCTACAATGAGCAGTTCTTC | CASNGYNEQFF
TRBJ2-7 | TRBD1 | TRBV5-1 | . | TGCGCCAGCAGCTTGATCGGGGTGGACAGGAGTGAGCAGTACTTC | CASSLIGVDRSEQYF
TRBJ2-2 | . | TRBV28 | . | TGTGCTTACAGTGGGAGGAACACCGGGGAGCTGTTTTTT | CAYSGRNTGELFF
TRBJ2-1 | TRBD2 | TRBV18 | . | TGTGCCAGCTCACCACCAGGACTAGCTACCAAAGGGCCCTGGTTCTTC | CASSPPGLATKGPWFF
TRBJ2-7 | TRBD1 | TRBV4-1 | . | TGCGCCAGCAGCCAAGCGGGACAGGGGGCTTACGAGCAGTACTTC | CASSQAGQGAYEQYF
TRBJ1-4 | TRBD1 | TRBV28 | . | TGTGCCAGCAGTACCGGACAGGGGAATGAAAAACTGTTTTTT | CASSTGQGNEKLFF
TRBJ2-7 | . | TRBV11-2 | . | TGTGCCAGCAGCTCATCTAGCGCGAGCTACGAGCAGTACTTC | CASSSSSASYEQYF
TRBJ2-7 | TRBD1 | TRBV19 | . | TGTGCCAGTAGCCCCCCGGGACAGTACTACGAGCAGTACTTC | CASSPPGQYYEQYF
TRBJ1-1 | . | TRBV5-6 | . | TGTGCCAGCGCATTTGGGGGGGGTGAAGCTTTCTTT | CASAFGGGEAFF
TRBJ2-3 | . | TRBV10-2 | . | TGCGCCAGCAGTGAGATCGGTCGAGTTACAGATACGCAGTATTTT | CASSEIGRVTDTQYF
TRBJ1-2 | . | TRBV28 | . | TGTGCCAGCAGTTCCTCCCAGGGGAAGGGGGGCTACACCTTC | CASSSSQGKGGYTF
TRBJ2-7 | TRBD1 | TRBV5-1 | . | TGCGCCAGCAGCCTGACAGGGAACCACGAGCAGTACTTC | CASSLTGNHEQYF
TRBJ1-1 | . | TRBV4-3 | . | TGCGCCAGCAGCCCGTCAAAAGAGGTTGGTGGGACTGAAGCTTTCTTT | CASSPSKEVGGTEAFF
TRBJ1-4 | TRBD1 | TRBV29-1 | . | TGCAGCGCCGCGGGACAGTCTAATGAAAAACTGTTTTTT | CSAAGQSNEKLFF
TRBJ2-7 | . | TRBV19 | . | TGTGCCAGTAGTATTAGCGGACCCTACGAGCAGTACTTC | CASSISGPYEQYF
TRBJ1-1 | TRBD1 | TRBV25-1 | . | TGTGCCAGCAGTGAATATCGGGTATCAGGGGGGACTGAAGCTTTCTTT | CASSEYRVSGGTEAFF
TRBJ2-7 | TRBD2 | TRBV7-2 | . | TGTGCCAGCAGCTTGACTAGCGGGGGTTTCTACGAGCAGTACTTC | CASSLTSGGFYEQYF
TRBJ1-4 | TRBD1 | TRBV9 | . | TGTGCCAGCAGCGTATCAGGGGGTCTGAGAGAAAAACTGTTTTTT | CASSVSGGLREKLFF
TRBJ2-1 | TRBD2 | TRBV11-2 | . | TGTGCCAGCACCAACTCCATGACTAGCGGGAATGAGCAGTTCTTC | CASTNSMTSGNEQFF
TRBJ2-5 | TRBD1 | TRBV2 | once | TGTGCCAGCCCGAGGGACAGGGGCGCAAGAGAGACCCAGTACTTC | CASPRDRGARETQYF
TRBJ1-3 | . | TRBV27 | few | TGTGCCAGCAGTTTTGGACAGGGAAACACCATATATTTT | CASSFGQGNTIYF
TRBJ1-6 | . | TRBV10-1 | . | TGCGCCAGCATACCTCATCCGGGACATTTCTTTCAGAGGGGTTCACCCCTCCACTTT | CASIPHPGHFFQRGSPLHF
TRBJ2-1 | TRBD2 | TRBV5-1 | . | TGCGCCAGCAGCTTGGGGACTAGCGGGGGGAACGCCTACAATGAGCAGTTCTTC | CASSLGTSGGNAYNEQFF
TRBJ1-3 | . | TRBV30 | once | TGTGCCTGGAGTGTCGGGGGAATCTCTGGAAACACCATATATTTT | CAWSVGGISGNTIYF
TRBJ1-2 | . | TRBV18 | . | TGTGCCAGCTCACAAATTGACAGCCGCCTCGGCGGCTACACCTTC | CASSQIDSRLGGYTF
TRBJ1-3 | . | TRBV7-9 | . | TGTGCCAGCAGCCCATACGGGACAACTTCAGGAAACACCATATATTTT | CASSPYGTTSGNTIYF
TRBJ2-1 | . | TRBV19 | . | TGTGCCAGTAGTATCCCTGACATGCATGAGCAGTTCTTC | CASSIPDMHEQFF
TRBJ1-5 | . | TRBV6-5 | . | TGTGCCAGCAGGACCCAGGGCAATCAGCCCCAGCATTTT | CASRTQGNQPQHF
TRBJ2-3 | . | TRBV28 | . | TGTGCCAGCAGTGGGGGGACGGAGTGGCTAGATACGCAGTATTTT | CASSGGTEWLDTQYF
TRBJ1-4 | TRBD1 | TRBV5-1 | once | TGCGCCAGCAGCCCCAGGGACAGGGGTGGAAAACTGTTTTTT | CASSPRDRGGKLFF
TRBJ1-2 | TRBD1 | TRBV5-4 | . | TGTGCCAGCAGCCTTGGACAGGGGGCGCCGTCTAACTATGGCTACACCTTC | CASSLGQGAPSNYGYTF
TRBJ2-5 | TRBD1 | TRBV4-3 | . | TGCGCCAGCAGCCAAGTTTTTAGGACAGGGGGTTGGGAGACCCAGTACTTC | CASSQVFRTGGWETQYF
TRBJ2-1 | TRBD2 | TRBV5-1 | . | TGCGCCAGCAGCTTGGCGGGACTAGCGGACTACAATGAGCAGTTCTTC | CASSLAGLADYNEQFF
TRBJ1-1 | . | TRBV5-5 | . | TGTGCCAGCAGCTGGCGGTCGGGTCTCGGCACTGAAGCTTTCTTT | CASSWRSGLGTEAFF
TRBJ2-3 | TRBD2 | TRBV11-1 | . | TGTGCCAGCAGCCGACTCCGGGAGGCCTCCCCTAAATTT | CASSRLREASPKF
TRBJ1-1 | TRBD1 | TRBV4-1 | few | TGCGCCAGCAGCCGACAGGGTTACACTGAAGCTTTCTTT | CASSRQGYTEAFF
TRBJ1-3 | . | TRBV19 | once | TGTGCCAGTAGTAACGGGGGGCGCTTTGGAAACACCATATATTTT | CASSNGGRFGNTIYF
TRBJ1-5 | . | TRBV7-8 | . | TGTGCCAGCGGTCCAGGGGGCAATCAGCCCCAGCATTTT | CASGPGGNQPQHF
TRBJ2-1 | . | TRBV10-3 | . | TGTGCCGCGATGAGCGGAGATCTTGGGGAGCAGTTCTTC | CAAMSGDLGEQFF